These T cell receptor beta chains were read from a single sample in a study of T cells after posttransplantation cyclophosphamide. Clones were sequenced by immunoSEQ multiplex PCR, and TCRdb holds only the in-frame ones, with some missing. Of under 35,000 clones in the sample, about nine tenths were seen once. The sequencing sample was made of naive CD4+ T cells sorted from PBMCs. These receptors were taken from a woman between 55 and 75 years old in good health, CMV-negative, and a related stem cell transplant donor. Both conserved end residues are trimmed from each CDR3.

TRBV5-1,ASSSNPGALGGTGELF
TRBV7-3,ASSLDREETQY
TRBV27,ASSREGQGSTEAF
TRBV6-5,ASSRGRTSAGELF
TRBV9,ASSGPRETQY
TRBV10-1,ASSRGAEAEQY
TRBV11-2,ASILHGSGRATEQF
TRBV12-1,ASSPPPGLVISHEQY
TRBV6-1,ASTDSSNQPQH
TRBV7-2,ASSRVREERDGYT
TRBV2,ASSGGRALTGELF
TRBV4-1,ASSQETSGSPGGTGELF
TRBV6-6,ASSTRDILDTEAF
TRBV30,AWTQGFQHGYT
TRBV7-2,ASSLGRAYEQY
TRBV5-7,ASSLAGSTDTQY
TRBV1,TSSRPYEQY
TRBV7-2,ASSLEYTPLNTEAF
TRBV27,ASRQTGGRSMDGYT
TRBV5-1,ASSARTSGYGGEQF
TRBV7-9,ASSLSWLDTQY
TRBV6-5,ASSSGGRKRYEQF
TRBV7-3,ASSPGQGQGTGELF
TRBV19,AAGTGYSYEQY
TRBV29-1,SVAGSNQPQH
TRBV11-1,ASSLSPWASGRSPGTQY
TRBV5-1,ASSPGQENQPQH
TRBV6-5,ASSGAVGAGYEQY
TRBV7-6,ASSQTDTEAF
TRBV18,ASSKIRDIPNYGYT
TRBV19,ASSPVTGSVKQF
TRBV7-2,ASSHRTGTYEQY
TRBV5-1,ASSSNPGWYGYT
TRBV2,ASSQDSNTEAF
TRBV5-1,ASSPQPGLSSYEQY
TRBV18,ASSPEGLNNEQF
TRBV6-4,ASSLLSDRVGSYGYT
TRBV18,ASSPLPGLAEYNEQF
TRBV18,ASSIGQGSSYEQY
TRBV28,ASRAGGTEAF
TRBV30,AWSTGAMGQPQH
TRBV1,TSSQDVAGVVFYEQY
TRBV10-3,AINYRGYSNQPQH
TRBV10-3,AISSGGTEAF
TRBV4-3,ASSQVAGGAEAF
TRBV27,ASSLSRVFGDEQF
TRBV7-2,ASSLAQGGGSTEAF